This TCR beta chain was sequenced during a study of vaccination and CD4 T cells after COVID-19. Study in general: Participants, all vaccine recipients, received two doses of either BNT162b2 or mRNA-1273.

Sequencing of DNA taken from cultured CD4+ T cells relied on the Oncomine TCR Beta short-read assay. TCRdb ran MiXCR on the PCR reads and lists one entry per CDR3 protein. The data contain over 9,500 distinct CDR3 sequences, roughly 45% of them seen just once; the ten biggest clones take up around 35%. The treatment is: approximately 9-day PBMC culture with coronavirus spike peptide pools or control peptides (ViraFEST assay). In this sample, this clonotype turned up a few times. Its antigen is unidentified. The CDR3 length is 12 residues. V lost 10 bases, J lost 7 bases, and 14 bases lay in between. Germline assignment: CDR1 SEHNR and CDR2 FQNEAQ (reference sequence).

Sequenced sample: CD4+ T cells from blood, cultured in vitro. The V and J genes are TRBV7-9 and TRBJ1-5, with D possibly matching TRBD1 (5 bases). This TCR came from a human donor who had recovered from COVID-19. In nucleotides, the CDR3 is TGTGCCACCGGCCCGGGGGGGCAGCCCCAGCATTTT. As protein: CATGPGGQPQHF.